This T cell receptor (beta chain) was recorded in a study of early T cells in non-severe SARS-CoV-2 infection. For the study at large: Chains from this unsorted whole-blood bulk RNA could not be paired.

In TCRdb, the 5' RACE reads were re-called with MiXCR into one record per CDR3 protein. The sample carries 55,000 to 75,000 distinct CDR3 sequences, 7.7% recorded once. Between the trimmed V and J ends, which lost 5 bases and 2 bases, there was a span of 9 bases. CDR3 length equals 12 residues. Germline CDR1 SQVTM, CDR2 ANQGSEA. Of note for this clonotype: This may come from a read error, since a much larger clone is one base off.

This TCR was recovered from an adult who was a healthcare worker with PCR-confirmed SARS-CoV-2 infection or an uninfected control (not recorded which). The V gene is TRBV29-1, the J gene TRBJ2-5, with D maybe TRBD2 (5 bases). The sequenced sample consisted of whole blood. CDR3 DNA sequence: TGCAGCGTTATCTCGGGGCAAGAGACCCAGTACTTC. Amino acids: CSVISGQETQYF.